This TCR beta chain came from a study of CD8 T cells in ankylosing spondylitis. Study results and caveats: Earlier studies detected some motif variants in reactive arthritis synovial fluid and blood. Ankylosing spondylitis blood appeared to be characterized by a TCR beta motif of several highly homologous variants.

The J segment lost 2 bases and the V segment lost 3 bases, leaving 3 bases of the junction unmatched. From germline, CDR1 is SGDLS and CDR2 YYNGEE. The CDR3 consists of 15 residues. In this sample, this clonotype turned up a few times. What it binds is unknown. With molecular barcodes, quantitative 5'-RACE was used to make the TCR beta libraries. Each CDR3 protein gets one entry after TCRdb re-called the 5' RACE reads with MiXCR. Of around 890,000 distinct CDR3 sequences listed, about 10% are singletons. The clonotype originates from a male donor with ankylosing spondylitis. This chain joins TRBV9 and TRBJ2-3; 10 bases align to TRBD1. The source material was blood, either unsorted or a sorted T cell fraction (not recorded which). The CDR3 loop is CASSATGGLTDTQYF. The CDR3 DNA is TGTGCCAGCAGCGCGACAGGGGGCCTCACAGATACGCAGTATTTT.